This T cell receptor beta chain came from a study of beta chain features in type 1 diabetes. Every bit of the isolated RNA underwent reverse transcription, so sequencing read expressed TCRB transcripts. Clones were read by immunoSEQ multiplex PCR, and TCRdb kept only the in-frame ones, dropping some. The data show around 350,000 clones, about 12% seen once. The sample holds a few counts of this clone. V shed 4 bases and J 0 bases; nucleotides not matched to a gene: 21. The CDR3 has 22 residues. CDR1 is LGHNA, CDR2 YSLEER, per germline. The sample taken for sequencing was naive CD4+ T cells from blood. The origin of this receptor is a man between 18 and 35 years old in good health. The J gene is TRBJ2-5, the V gene TRBV4-3; TRBD2 matches 12 bases. The DNA of the CDR3 is TGCGCCAGCAGCCCCTCCCGGGACAACACTAGCGGGAGGAAGGGGGACCAAGAGACCCAGTACTTC. Translated, it gives CASSPSRDNTSGRKGDQETQYF.